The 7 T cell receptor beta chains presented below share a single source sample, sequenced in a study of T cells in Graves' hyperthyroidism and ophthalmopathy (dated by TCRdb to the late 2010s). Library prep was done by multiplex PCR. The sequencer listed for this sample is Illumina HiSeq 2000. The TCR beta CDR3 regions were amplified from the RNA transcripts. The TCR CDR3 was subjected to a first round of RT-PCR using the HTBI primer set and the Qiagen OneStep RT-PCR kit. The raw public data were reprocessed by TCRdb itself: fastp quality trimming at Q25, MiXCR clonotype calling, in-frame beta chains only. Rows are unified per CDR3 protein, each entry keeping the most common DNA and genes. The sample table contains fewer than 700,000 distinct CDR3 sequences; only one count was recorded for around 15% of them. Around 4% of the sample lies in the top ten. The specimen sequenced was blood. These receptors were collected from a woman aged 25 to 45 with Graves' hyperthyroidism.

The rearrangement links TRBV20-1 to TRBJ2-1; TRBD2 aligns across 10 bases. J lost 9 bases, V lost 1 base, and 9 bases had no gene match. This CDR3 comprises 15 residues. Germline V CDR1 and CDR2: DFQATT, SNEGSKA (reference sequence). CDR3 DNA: TGCAGTGCTAGAGTCCCGCTAGCGGGAGCGGGTGAGCAGTTCTTC. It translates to CSARVPLAGAGEQFF.

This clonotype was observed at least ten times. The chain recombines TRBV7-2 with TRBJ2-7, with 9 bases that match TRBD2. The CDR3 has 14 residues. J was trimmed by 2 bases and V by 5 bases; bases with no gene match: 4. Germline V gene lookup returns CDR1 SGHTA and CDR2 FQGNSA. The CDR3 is CASSRAGGAYEQYF. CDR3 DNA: TGTGCCAGCAGCCGAGCGGGAGGAGCCTACGAGCAGTACTTC.

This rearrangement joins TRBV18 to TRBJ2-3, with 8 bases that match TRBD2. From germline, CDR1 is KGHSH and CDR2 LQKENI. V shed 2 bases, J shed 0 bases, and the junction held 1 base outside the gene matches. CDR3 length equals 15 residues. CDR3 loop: CASSPKRESTDTQYF. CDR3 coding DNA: TGTGCCAGCTCACCAAAGCGGGAGAGCACAGATACGCAGTATTTT.

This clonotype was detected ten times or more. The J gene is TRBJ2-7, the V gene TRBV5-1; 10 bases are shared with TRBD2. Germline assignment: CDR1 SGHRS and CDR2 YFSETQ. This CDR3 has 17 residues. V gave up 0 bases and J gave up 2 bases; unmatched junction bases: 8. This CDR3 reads CASSLARTSGVPYEQYF. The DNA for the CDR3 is TGCGCCAGCAGCTTGGCCCGAACTAGCGGGGTACCCTACGAGCAGTACTTC.

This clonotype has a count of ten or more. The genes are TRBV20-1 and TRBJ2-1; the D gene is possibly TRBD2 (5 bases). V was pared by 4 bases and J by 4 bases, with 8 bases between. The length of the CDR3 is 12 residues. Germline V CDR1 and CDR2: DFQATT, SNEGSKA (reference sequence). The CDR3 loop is CSAKGSYNEQFF. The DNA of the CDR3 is TGCAGTGCTAAAGGGAGTTACAATGAGCAGTTCTTC.

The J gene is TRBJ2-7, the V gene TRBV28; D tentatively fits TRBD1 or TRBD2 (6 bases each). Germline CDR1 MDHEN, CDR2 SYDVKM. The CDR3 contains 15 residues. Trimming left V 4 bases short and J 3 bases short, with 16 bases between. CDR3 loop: CASSSPPEGVYEQYF. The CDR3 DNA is TGTGCCAGCAGTTCCCCCCCGGAGGGGGTCTACGAGCAGTACTTC.

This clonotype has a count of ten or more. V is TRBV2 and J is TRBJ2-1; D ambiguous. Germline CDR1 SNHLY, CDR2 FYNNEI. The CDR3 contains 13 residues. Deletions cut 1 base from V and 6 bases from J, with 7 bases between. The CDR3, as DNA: TGTGCCAGCAGTGAAGACACGAGCAATGAGCAGTTCTTC. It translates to CASSEDTSNEQFF.